This T cell receptor beta chain was sequenced in a study of blood T cell repertoires in COVID-19. Recovered Cohort 3 donors showed two negative PCRs, clearance, or symptom resolution. Methods used by the authors: Scientists estimated how many nucleated cells there were by amplifying reference gene primers. Using immunoSEQ multiplex PCR, the repertoire was profiled, and TCRdb retains in-frame clones only, with some absent. V and J calls plus clone size are reproduced from that table; the DNA served to infer D and trimming. The table lists around 280,000 clones, 89% of them singletons. V lost 5 bases, J lost 4 bases, and 17 bases lay in between. Germline V gene lookup returns CDR1 SGHTA and CDR2 FQGNSA. The CDR3 contains 15 residues.

This sequence joins TRBV7-2 and TRBJ1-2; D possibly corresponds to TRBD1 (6 bases). This clonotype was sampled from a woman aged 40 to 55 who had recovered from COVID-19. Sequenced input: PBMCs or T cells enriched from blood (not recorded which). CDR3 nucleotides: TGTGCCAGCAGCGCCACGTCACAGGGCCCCTATGGCTACACCTTC. Translation gives CASSATSQGPYGYTF.